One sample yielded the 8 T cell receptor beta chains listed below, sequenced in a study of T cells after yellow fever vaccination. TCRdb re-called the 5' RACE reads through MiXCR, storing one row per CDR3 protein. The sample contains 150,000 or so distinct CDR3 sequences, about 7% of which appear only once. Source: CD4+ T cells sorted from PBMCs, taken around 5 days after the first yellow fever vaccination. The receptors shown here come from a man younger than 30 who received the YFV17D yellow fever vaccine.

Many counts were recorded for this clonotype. The CDR3 loop reads CATSRDIETQYF. CDR3 DNA sequence: TGTGCCACCAGCAGGGACATAGAGACCCAGTACTTC. V and J are TRBV15 and TRBJ2-5; maybe TRBD1 (5 bases). Germline V gives CDR1 LNHNV, CDR2 YYDKDF (reference sequence). Deletions cut 3 bases from V and 4 bases from J, with 6 bases between. This CDR3 is 12 amino acids long.

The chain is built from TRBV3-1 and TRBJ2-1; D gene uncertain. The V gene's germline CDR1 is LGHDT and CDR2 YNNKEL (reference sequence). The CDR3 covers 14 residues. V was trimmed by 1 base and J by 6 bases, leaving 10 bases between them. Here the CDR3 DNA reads TGTGCCAGCAGCCAAGTGTGGCTCCTCAATGAGCAGTTCTTC. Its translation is CASSQVWLLNEQFF.

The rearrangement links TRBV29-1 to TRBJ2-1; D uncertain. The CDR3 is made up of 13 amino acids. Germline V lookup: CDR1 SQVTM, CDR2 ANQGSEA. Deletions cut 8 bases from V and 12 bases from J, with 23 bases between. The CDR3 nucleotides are TGCAGCACAACCCGAGGCATAGGATCAATGCAGTTCTTC. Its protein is CSTTRGIGSMQFF.

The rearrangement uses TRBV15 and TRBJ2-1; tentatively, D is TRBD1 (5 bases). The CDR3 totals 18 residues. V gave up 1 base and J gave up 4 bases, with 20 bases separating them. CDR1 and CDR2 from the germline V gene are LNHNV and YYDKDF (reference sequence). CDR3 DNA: TGTGCCACCAGCAGAGTGACAGTCCGACTGGAAAGTTACAATGAGCAGTTCTTC. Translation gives CATSRVTVRLESYNEQFF.

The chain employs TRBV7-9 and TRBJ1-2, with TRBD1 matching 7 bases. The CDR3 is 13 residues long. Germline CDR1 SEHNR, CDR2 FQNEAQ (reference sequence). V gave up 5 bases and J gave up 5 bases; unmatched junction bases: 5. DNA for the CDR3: TGTGCCAGCAGCGAGGGACAGCTGTATGGCTACACCTTC. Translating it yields CASSEGQLYGYTF.

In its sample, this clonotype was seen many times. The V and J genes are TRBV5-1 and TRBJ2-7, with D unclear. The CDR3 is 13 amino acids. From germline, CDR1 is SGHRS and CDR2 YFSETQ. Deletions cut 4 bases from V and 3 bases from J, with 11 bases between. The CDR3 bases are TGCGCCAGCAGCCCAGGACCCTTCTACGAGCAGTACTTC. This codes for CASSPGPFYEQYF.

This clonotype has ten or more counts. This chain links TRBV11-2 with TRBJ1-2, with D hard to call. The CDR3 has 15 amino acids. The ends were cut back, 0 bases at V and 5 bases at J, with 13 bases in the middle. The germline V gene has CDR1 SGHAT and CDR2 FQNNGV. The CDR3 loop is CASSLDNGRLYGYTF. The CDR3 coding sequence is TGTGCCAGCAGCTTAGATAACGGACGGCTTTATGGCTACACCTTC.

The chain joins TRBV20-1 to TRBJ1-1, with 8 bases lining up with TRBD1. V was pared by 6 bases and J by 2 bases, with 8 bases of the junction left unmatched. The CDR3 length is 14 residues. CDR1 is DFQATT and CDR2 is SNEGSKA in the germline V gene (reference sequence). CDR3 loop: CSAPRQGLNTEAFF. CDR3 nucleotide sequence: TGCAGTGCGCCGAGACAGGGGCTAAACACTGAAGCTTTCTTT.